This T cell receptor beta chain was obtained from a study of blood T cells in healthy people across ages. There are a few counts of this clonotype. With a J-beta primer mix and a sample-barcoded 5' primer, a second PCR ran about 6 to 11 cycles. A single record per CDR3 protein comes from TCRdb applying MiXCR to the 5' RACE reads. The sample gives roughly 680,000 distinct CDR3 sequences, roughly 20% of which show up once; roughly 3.9% is in the top ten. The CDR3 runs 15 residues. Germline V gene sequence: CDR1 SGHRS, CDR2 YFSETQ. The sample comprised blood. The chain is built from TRBV5-1 and TRBJ2-5; tentatively, D is TRBD1 (6 bases). The DNA matches TRBJ2-7 better at its end, which makes the J call doubtful. The source is a man between 65 and 80 years old in good health. CDR3 protein: CASSPGGQTIYEQYF. The CDR3 DNA follows: TGCGCCAGCAGCCCAGGCGGACAGACCATCTACGAGCAGTACTTC.